This T cell receptor (beta chain) was observed in a study of OX40 agonist ivuxolimab in advanced cancers. The overall study: People in dose escalation had one of these cancers: hepatocellular carcinoma, melanoma, renal cell or head and neck cancer. At under 85% male, the cohort had a mean age of 60 years, ranging from about 20 to 79.

Study conclusions and caveats: Relative to CD4+ cells, CD8+ T cells on average had more expanded clones.

TCRdb's table, derived via immunoSEQ multiplex PCR, lists solely in-frame clones and lacks some. The table has tens of thousands of clones, roughly 88% seen once. As to this clone: Its target is not known.

Enrollment shut out patients with autoimmune disease history or systemic immunosuppression. V lost 2 bases, J lost 3 bases, and 4 bases stayed unmatched. CDR1 and CDR2 from the germline V gene are SGHRS and YFSETQ. The CDR3 is 15 residues long. The sample in question was CD4+ or CD8+ T cells sorted from blood, obtained in a trial of the OX40 agonist ivuxolimab. V gene TRBV5-1 combines with J gene TRBJ2-7; 11 nucleotides align to TRBD1. This TCR was recovered from an adult with an advanced solid tumor such as melanoma, head and neck, liver or kidney cancer. The CDR3 DNA sequence: TGCGCCAGCAGCTTAACGGGGACAGGGGGCTACGAGCAGTACTTC. Protein: CASSLTGTGGYEQYF.